This T cell receptor beta chain comes out of a study of shared clonotypes between healthy human individuals. The authors ran the assay at deep level. Clones were sequenced by immunoSEQ multiplex PCR, and TCRdb holds only the in-frame ones, with some missing. The sample has under 2,500,000 clones; under 97% are singletons. Notes on the study in general: Clonotype sharing among donors was expected to depend on sequencing depth. Relative to memory subsets, naive subsets generally showed larger estimated richness.

A remark on this clone: What it recognizes is unknown.

This CDR3 is built from 16 residues. The sequencing input was naive CD4+ T cells sorted from blood. Subset here: CD45RA+ positively selected. This receptor was obtained from a man between 18 and 29 years old in good health. The chain has TRBV21-1 and TRBJ1-2. TRBV21-1 has pseudogene status. The CDR3 here is CASSIKHRRGLWGYTF. The CDR3 coding sequence is TGTGCCAGCAGCATCAAACACCGCCGGGGCCTCTGGGGCTACACCTTC.